This record looks at one T cell receptor beta chain sequence and its context. Its antigen is unidentified. The sample comes from a study of cytomegalovirus exposure and HLA in healthy donors. PCR amplification relied on 60 Vbeta primers (plus 13 Jbeta primers). Profiling relied on immunoSEQ multiplex PCR, and the TCRdb table lists in-frame clones only, not all of them. This listing includes about 160,000 clones. Study outcomes and limitations: An analysis that came later showed most CMV-associated TCR beta chains appearing HLA-restricted. Most TCR sequences proved rare, with some public TCRs found in many donors. Later analysis found that TCR beta chains associated with HLA were more clonally expanded than other, equally common chains. TCR beta sequences reportedly predicted the HLA-A and HLA-B alleles of most subjects accurately.

The sample taken for sequencing was PBMCs. The receptor comes from a man younger than 45 in good health and CMV-seronegative.

This CDR3 is CASSYSPRGLDGYTF. CDR3 bases: TGTGCCAGCAGTTACTCTCCCAGGGGTCTCGATGGCTACACCTTC. This chain joins TRBV6-5 and TRBJ1-2; D is possibly TRBD1 (6 bases). Trimming removed 0 bases from V and 6 bases from J, with 14 bases in between. Germline V CDR1 and CDR2: MNHEY, SVGAGI. The CDR3 has 15 residues.